Here is one T cell receptor beta chain with its context. A second PCR, run for about 6 to 11 cycles, used a sample-barcoded 5' primer plus a J-beta primer mix. Every sample returned 2.5 million or more CDR3-containing paired-end reads. From the 5' RACE reads, TCRdb called clonotypes with MiXCR, one entry per CDR3 protein. The sample has approximately 900,000 distinct CDR3 sequences, about 48% seen once. The sample belongs to a study of blood T cells in healthy people across ages. Study details: Template-switching capture recovered about one barcoded beta molecule per two T cells.

The CDR3 has 15 residues. With V trimmed by 4 bases and J by 10 bases, 9 bases remained unmatched. Per the germline V gene, CDR1 is MNHEY and CDR2 is SVGEGT. This clonotype was obtained from a man aged 25 to 40 in good health. The source material was blood. The chain employs TRBV6-2 or TRBV6-3 and TRBJ1-6; 8 nucleotides line up with TRBD1. The DNA of the CDR3 is TGTGCCAGCAGTTGGACAGGGCACTTTCAGTCACCCCTCCACTTT. Encoded protein: CASSWTGHFQSPLHF.